This TCR beta chain was sequenced in a study of T-cell memory formation after mild COVID-19. Trimming pared 0 bases from V and 0 bases from J, leaving 10 bases between. This CDR3 comprises 16 residues. CDR1 is LGHNA and CDR2 is YSLEER in the germline V gene. In TCRdb, the 5' RACE reads were re-called with MiXCR into one record per CDR3 protein. The profile covers around 500,000 distinct CDR3 sequences, with around a sixth appearing a single time and around an eighth taken by the ten largest. Sequencing was carried out using PBMCs or a T cell subset sorted from them (not recorded which). This chain uses TRBV4-3 with TRBJ2-3; D remains unclear. The origin of this receptor is an adult woman who had mild COVID-19 (a few samples of this study predate the infection). Cell type and time point are not known. The CDR3 loop reads CASSQDAAGSTDTQYF. In DNA form, the CDR3 reads TGCGCCAGCAGCCAAGATGCCGCCGGTAGCACAGATACGCAGTATTTT.